One sample yielded the 22 T cell receptor beta chains listed below, sequenced in a study of monozygotic twins with inflammatory bowel disease. TCRdb reprocessed the 5' RACE reads and keeps a single row for each CDR3 protein, giving no DNA. The specimen's table records 330,000 or so distinct CDR3 sequences. The sequencing sample was made of blood. These receptors all come from a human donor with ulcerative colitis or Crohn's disease, or a healthy co-twin of an affected twin (not recorded which).

V usage is TRBV6-5 and J usage is TRBJ2-1; the D call of TRBD1 rests on TCRdb alone, since no DNA is present to check it. The CDR3 is made up of 15 amino acids. The germline V gene has CDR1 MNHEY and CDR2 SVGAGI. The CDR3 here is CASSYLQGTYNEQFF.

V is TRBV6-5 and J is TRBJ2-5; TCRdb's D call, TRBD1, is unchecked because there is no DNA. The germline V gene encodes CDR1 MNHEY and CDR2 SVGAGI. The length of the CDR3 is 16 residues. The CDR3 loop reads CASSYPGWNRQETQYF.

The CDR3 region is CASHDRAYGYTF. The V and J genes are TRBV6-1 and TRBJ1-2; TCRdb returns TRBD1, unconfirmable since there is no DNA. In germline, CDR1 is MNHNS, CDR2 SASEGT. The CDR3 covers 12 residues.

The genes are TRBV6-6 and TRBJ2-1; the D call from TCRdb, TRBD1, cannot be confirmed without DNA. The CDR3 is made up of 14 amino acids. The V gene's germline CDR1 is MNHNY and CDR2 SVGAGI (reference sequence). The CDR3 region is CASSLGGAYNEQFF.

The CDR3 sequence is CASSWASTDTQYF. The chain uses TRBV5-1 and TRBJ2-3. From germline, CDR1 is SGHRS and CDR2 YFSETQ. The CDR3 totals 13 residues.

The chain links TRBV27 to TRBJ2-2; TCRdb's assignment of TRBD1 cannot be checked, as there is no DNA. CDR3 length equals 15 residues. In germline, CDR1 is MNHEY, CDR2 SMNVEV (reference sequence). CDR3 sequence reads: CASSFRGALTGELFF.

The V call is TRBV29-1, the J call TRBJ2-7; without DNA, the TCRdb call of TRBD2 cannot be checked. Germline V gives CDR1 SQVTM, CDR2 ANQGSEA. The CDR3 is 12 amino acids. The CDR3 protein is CSVVVGGDEQYF.

The chain joins TRBV4-1 to TRBJ1-6; the D gene TCRdb calls, TRBD1, cannot be checked with no DNA. The germline V gene encodes CDR1 MGHRA and CDR2 YSYEKL. The CDR3 loop spans 14 amino acids. CDR3 loop: CASSQVAGNSPLHF.

This chain joins TRBV18 and TRBJ2-7; TCRdb reports TRBD1, a call that lacks DNA to check it against. This CDR3 is built from 15 residues. Germline loops: CDR1 KGHSH, CDR2 LQKENI. CDR3 sequence: CASSPMGQGYNEQYF.

The chain uses TRBV20-1 and TRBJ1-2; TCRdb outputs TRBD1, but without DNA this stays unchecked. The CDR3 is 13 residues long. Germline CDR1 and CDR2: DFQATT and SNEGSKA (reference sequence). This CDR3 reads CSASDRVDGGYTF.

The V and J genes are TRBV28 and TRBJ2-7. The V gene's germline CDR1 is MDHEN and CDR2 SYDVKM. The CDR3 contains 11 residues. The CDR3 sequence: CASSKEHEQYF. The full variable domain, its missing parts supplied by reference TRBV28 and TRBJ2-7, is DVKVTQSSRYLVKRTGEKVFLECVQDMDHENMFWYRQDPGLGLRLIYFSYDVKMKEKGDIPEGYSVSREKKERFSLILESASTNQTSMYLCASSKEHEQYFGPGTRLTVT.

The rearrangement links TRBV12-5 to TRBJ1-1. Germline CDR1 is LGHNT and CDR2 is FRNRAP. The CDR3 contains 12 residues. This CDR3 reads CASGLRHTEAFF.

CDR3 residues: CASFRDGRGGEAFF. This sequence joins TRBV27 and TRBJ1-1; TCRdb proposes TRBD1, but this gene call is untestable without DNA. CDR3 size: 14 residues. CDR1 and CDR2 (germline): MNHEY, SMNVEV (reference sequence).

The chain couples TRBV18 to TRBJ2-7; lacking DNA, the TRBD1 call made by TCRdb goes unchecked. Germline assignment: CDR1 KGHSH and CDR2 LQKENI. The CDR3 has 15 residues. CDR3: CASSPLTGATYEQYF.

The chain couples TRBV29-1 to TRBJ2-1; the D call of TRBD2 rests on TCRdb alone, since no DNA is present to check it. CDR3 size: 14 residues. Germline V gene sequence: CDR1 SQVTM, CDR2 ANQGSEA. The chain's CDR3 is CSVAGTRKANEQFF.

The chain carries TRBV5-6 and TRBJ1-5; TCRdb picks TRBD1, but there is no DNA to check that call. Per germline, CDR1 SGHDT and CDR2 YYEEEE. This CDR3 spans 14 amino acids. The CDR3 loop reads CASSLAGGGQPQHF.

The chain joins TRBV5-1 to TRBJ1-1; TCRdb lists TRBD1, though no DNA is available to test this call. Germline CDR1 is SGHRS and CDR2 is YFSETQ. The CDR3 sequence is 13 residues long. CDR3: CASTQQENTEAFF.

CDR3: CASSRWGTVQTYEQYF. This chain uses TRBV28 with TRBJ2-7; TCRdb selects TRBD2, and the lack of DNA leaves this call unchecked. The germline V gene has CDR1 MDHEN and CDR2 SYDVKM. The CDR3 has 16 amino acids. The complete variable domain, with remaining parts taken from reference TRBV28 and TRBJ2-7, reads DVKVTQSSRYLVKRTGEKVFLECVQDMDHENMFWYRQDPGLGLRLIYFSYDVKMKEKGDIPEGYSVSREKKERFSLILESASTNQTSMYLCASSRWGTVQTYEQYFGPGTRLTVT.

The chain recombines TRBV20-1 with TRBJ2-7; the D gene TCRdb calls, TRBD2, cannot be checked with no DNA. Germline values: CDR1 DFQATT, CDR2 SNEGSKA (reference sequence). The CDR3 is 13 amino acids. CDR3 amino acids: CSASTSDPYEQYF.

The chain links TRBV4-1 to TRBJ2-7. Germline assignment: CDR1 MGHRA and CDR2 YSYEKL. The CDR3 is made up of 15 amino acids. This CDR3 reads CASSLNPRQIYEQYF.

The rearrangement uses TRBV16 and TRBJ1-5. CDR3 length: 12 amino acids. Germline V gene lookup returns CDR1 KGHSY and CDR2 FQNENV. The chain's CDR3 is CASSQSGQPQHF.

The chain joins TRBV6-5 to TRBJ1-1. The CDR3 is made up of 13 amino acids. The germline gives CDR1 MNHEY, CDR2 SVGAGI. CDR3 in amino acids: CASSSHRNTEAFF.